This TCR beta chain was recorded in a study of blood T cell repertoires in COVID-19. Background on the study: Sample material is recorded as cDNA or gDNA derived from T cells, B-cell-depleted T cells, or PBMCs.

Measured with immunoSEQ multiplex PCR; TCRdb has only the in-frame clones, and not every one. In the table there are 100,000 to 150,000 clones, approximately 80% of which are singletons. On this clone: This CDR3 is also generated by other DNA sequences in the sample.

The CDR3 is 15 amino acids. After removal of 6 bases from V and 3 bases from J, the junction contained 5 bases not matched to a gene. Germline CDR1 reads SNHLY; CDR2 reads FYNNEI. J is TRBJ2-7 and V is TRBV2, with TRBD2 identical over 13 bases. The receptor was isolated from a man between 65 and 79 years old with acute or convalescent COVID-19. The specimen sequenced was peripheral blood. This CDR3 reads CASSLGLAGVYEQYF. DNA of the CDR3: TGTGCCAGCAGCCTCGGACTAGCGGGGGTCTACGAGCAGTACTTC.